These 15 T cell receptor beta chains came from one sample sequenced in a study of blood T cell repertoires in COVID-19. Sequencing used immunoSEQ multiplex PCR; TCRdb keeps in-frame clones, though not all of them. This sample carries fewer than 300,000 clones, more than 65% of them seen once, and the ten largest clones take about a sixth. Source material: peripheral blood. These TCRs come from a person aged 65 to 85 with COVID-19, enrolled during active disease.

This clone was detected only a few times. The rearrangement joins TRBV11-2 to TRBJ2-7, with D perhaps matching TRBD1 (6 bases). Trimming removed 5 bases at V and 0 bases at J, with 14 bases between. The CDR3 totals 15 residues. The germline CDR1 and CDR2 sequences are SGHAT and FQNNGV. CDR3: CASSQNRDPSYEQYF. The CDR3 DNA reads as TGTGCCAGCAGCCAGAACAGGGACCCCTCCTACGAGCAGTACTTC.

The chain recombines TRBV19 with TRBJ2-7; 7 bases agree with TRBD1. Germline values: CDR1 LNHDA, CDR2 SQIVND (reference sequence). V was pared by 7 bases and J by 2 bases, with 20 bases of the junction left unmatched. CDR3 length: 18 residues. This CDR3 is CASNANIRGWQGAYEQYF. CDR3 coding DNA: TGTGCCAGTAACGCAAATATAAGGGGATGGCAGGGGGCCTACGAGCAGTACTTC.

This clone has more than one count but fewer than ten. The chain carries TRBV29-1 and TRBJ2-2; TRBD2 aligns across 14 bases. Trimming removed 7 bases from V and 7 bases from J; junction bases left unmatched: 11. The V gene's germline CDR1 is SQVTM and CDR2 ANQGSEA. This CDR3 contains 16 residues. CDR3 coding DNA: TGCAGCGGACTTATTCCGGGACTAGCGGGAGTCGGGGAGCTGTTTTTT. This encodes CSGLIPGLAGVGELFF.

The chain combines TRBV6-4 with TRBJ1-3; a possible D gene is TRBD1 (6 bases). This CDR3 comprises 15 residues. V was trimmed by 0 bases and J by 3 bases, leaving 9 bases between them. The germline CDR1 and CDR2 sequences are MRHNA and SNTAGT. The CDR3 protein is CASSDSPGDGNTIYF. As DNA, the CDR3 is TGTGCCAGCAGTGACTCGCCAGGGGATGGAAACACCATATATTTT.

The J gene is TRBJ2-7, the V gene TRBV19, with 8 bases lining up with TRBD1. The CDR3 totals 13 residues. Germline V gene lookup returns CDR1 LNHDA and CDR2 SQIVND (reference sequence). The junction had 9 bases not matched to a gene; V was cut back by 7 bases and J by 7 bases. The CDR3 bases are TGTGCCAGTAAGGTGCAGGGGGCTAATGAGCAGTACTTC. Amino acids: CASKVQGANEQYF.

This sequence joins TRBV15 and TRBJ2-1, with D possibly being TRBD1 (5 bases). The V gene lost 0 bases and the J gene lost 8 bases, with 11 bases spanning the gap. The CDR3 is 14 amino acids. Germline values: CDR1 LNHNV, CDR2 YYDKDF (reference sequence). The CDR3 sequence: CATSRDIGADEQFF. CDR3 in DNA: TGTGCCACCAGCAGAGATATAGGGGCGGATGAGCAGTTCTTC.

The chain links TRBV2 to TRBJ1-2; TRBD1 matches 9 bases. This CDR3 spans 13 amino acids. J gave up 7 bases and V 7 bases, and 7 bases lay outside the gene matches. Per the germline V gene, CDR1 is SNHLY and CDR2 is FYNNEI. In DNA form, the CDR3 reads TGTGCCAGCATCGGGACAGGGTACGGTGGCTACACCTTC. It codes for CASIGTGYGGYTF.

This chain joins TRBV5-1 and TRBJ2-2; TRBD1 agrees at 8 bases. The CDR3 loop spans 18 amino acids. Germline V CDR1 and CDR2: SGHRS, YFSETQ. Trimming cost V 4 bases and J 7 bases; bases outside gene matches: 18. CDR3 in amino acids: CASSRVPDRVQHDGELFF. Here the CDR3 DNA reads TGCGCCAGCAGCCGAGTCCCGGACAGGGTCCAACATGACGGGGAGCTGTTTTTT.

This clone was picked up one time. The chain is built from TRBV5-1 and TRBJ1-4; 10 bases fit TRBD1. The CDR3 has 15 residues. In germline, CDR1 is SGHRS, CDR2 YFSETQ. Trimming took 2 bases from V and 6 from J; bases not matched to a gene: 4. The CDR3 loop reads CASSLSGTGDEKLFF. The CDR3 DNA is TGCGCCAGCAGCTTAAGTGGGACAGGGGATGAAAAACTGTTTTTT.

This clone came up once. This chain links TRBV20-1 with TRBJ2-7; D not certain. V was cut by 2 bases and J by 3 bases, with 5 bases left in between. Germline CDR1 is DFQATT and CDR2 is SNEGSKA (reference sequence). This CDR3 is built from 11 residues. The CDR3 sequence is CSARNSYEQYF. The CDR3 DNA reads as TGCAGTGCTAGAAATAGCTACGAGCAGTACTTC.

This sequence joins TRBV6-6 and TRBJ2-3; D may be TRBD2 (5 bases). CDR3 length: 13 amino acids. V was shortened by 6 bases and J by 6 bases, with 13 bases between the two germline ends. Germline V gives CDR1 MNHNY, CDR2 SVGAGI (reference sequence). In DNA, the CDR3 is TGTGCCAGCAGCCGCCTAGCTGGCGATACGCAGTATTTT. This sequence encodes CASSRLAGDTQYF.

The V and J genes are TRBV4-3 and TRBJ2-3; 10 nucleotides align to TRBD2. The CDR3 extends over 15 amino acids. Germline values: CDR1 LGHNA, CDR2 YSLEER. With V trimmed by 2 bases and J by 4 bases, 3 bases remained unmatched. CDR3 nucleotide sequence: TGCGCCAGCAGCCAAACTAGCGGGGAATCAGATACGCAGTATTTT. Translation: CASSQTSGESDTQYF.

Here the CDR3 DNA reads TGTGCCAGCCGTCGAGGGATTAGCAATCAGCCCCAGCATTTT. Translating it yields CASRRGISNQPQHF. The chain uses TRBV28 and TRBJ1-5; D is unclear. The CDR3 runs 14 residues. The V gene's germline CDR1 is MDHEN and CDR2 SYDVKM. V was shortened by 8 bases and J by 0 bases, with 11 bases between the two germline ends.

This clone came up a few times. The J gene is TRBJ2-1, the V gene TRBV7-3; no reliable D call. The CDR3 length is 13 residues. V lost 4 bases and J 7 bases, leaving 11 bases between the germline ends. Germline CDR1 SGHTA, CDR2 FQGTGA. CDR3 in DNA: TGTGCCAGCAGCTCCTCCTATGCGAATGAGCAGTTCTTC. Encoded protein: CASSSSYANEQFF.

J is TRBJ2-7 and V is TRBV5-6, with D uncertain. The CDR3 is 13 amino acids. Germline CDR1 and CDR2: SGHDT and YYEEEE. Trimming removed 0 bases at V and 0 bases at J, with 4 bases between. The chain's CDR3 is CASSLDISYEQYF. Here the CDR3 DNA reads TGTGCCAGCAGCTTGGACATCTCCTACGAGCAGTACTTC.